This T cell receptor (beta chain) emerged from a study of cytomegalovirus exposure and HLA in healthy donors listed by TCRdb under 2017. At the level of the whole study: According to an earlier analysis of 550 to 700 of the donors, 150 million to 200 million T cells yielded 100 million or so unique TCR beta sequences and 276 Gb of sequence data. In an earlier analysis of about 590 of the donors, high-throughput TCR beta sequencing was used to judge whether each TCR beta V gene segment behaved as functional or pseudogenic. Rather than using new phenotypic data, the later analysis identified candidate immune exposures from TCR beta sequences and from how often those sequences occurred across donors. Four to six DR-DQ haplotypes were handled as single units for association and clustering, since linkage in the cohort was strong. The study profiled the T cell repertoires of 500 to 800 subjects by immunosequencing and related them to cytomegalovirus serostatus. To predict cytomegalovirus infection status, the study brought together high-throughput TCR immunosequencing, statistical association of individual TCRs with disease status, and machine learning. Among 398 genotyped donors of the cohort, an average of around 240,000 unique TCR beta nucleotide sequences were sequenced per donor, roughly 20% of them non-productive. All discovery cohort repertoires had been generated on a single sequencing platform. An early release that covered some 640 HLA-typed donors contained approximately 300 gigabases of sequencing data and approximately 85 million unique TCR sequences. Both class I and class II loci were covered by HLA typing, at four-digit resolution. The genetic ancestry cluster associated with self-reported Caucasian donors included over 65% of the 398 genotyped donors. A later genetic analysis took genome-wide SNP genotypes for about 55% of the 666 donors and used that subset as a discovery cohort. The number of typed donors differed by locus: about 629-630 for A, B, C, DRB1 and DQB1; 500 to 550 for DQA1; approximately 600 for DPA1; and roughly 470 for DPB1. The study aimed to test whether cataloging public T cell receptors could reveal signatures of past pathogen exposure. A later analysis re-analyzed previously published TCR beta repertoires from roughly 600 donors and added high-resolution HLA genotyping to study TCR occurrence patterns. Donor age, sex, ethnicity and CMV serostatus were compiled together with the repertoire data. Besides the first cohort of roughly 700 subjects, a separate validation cohort made up of over 95 different subjects was used.

The library was made by the immunoSEQ multiplex PCR assay. For the multiplex PCR, a mixture combining 60 forward primers for TCR Vbeta segments and 13 reverse primers for TCR Jbeta segments was used. Amplification of the CDR3 region of rearranged TCR beta genes was performed with a multiplex PCR assay on genomic DNA. The amplified TCR beta libraries were sequenced on the Illumina HiSeq System as 87-base-pair reads. The study's processing was this. Across the 500 to 750 repertoires, a later analysis counted around 80 million unique TCR beta chains, about 10 million of which were shared by at least two donors. Raw reads were error-corrected and collapsed into unique sequences with a nearest-neighbor algorithm that merged closely related sequences to remove PCR and sequencing errors. To assign V, D and J gene segments, CDR3 sequences were aligned to IMGT reference sequences. For a sequence to be retained, at least a six-nucleotide match to both a V gene segment and a J gene segment was required. A rearrangement counted as productive if the CDR3 had no stop codons and remained in frame with V and J, and every other rearrangement counted as non-productive. CDR3 was defined by IMGT convention, running from the second conserved V-encoded cysteine to the conserved J-encoded phenylalanine. In an earlier analysis of more than 550 of the donors, sequences lacking an unambiguous match to a single V gene segment were excluded. An earlier analysis of a few hundred of the donors called V segments functional above 56.7% productive rearrangements and segregating when the between-donor standard deviation exceeded 5%. A statistical classification framework was built to diagnose cytomegalovirus status from the catalog of TCR beta chain sequences. In a later analysis, TCR nucleotide sequences were compared against IMGT/GENE-DB human TR gene sequences so that V and J genes could be assigned. A later analysis assigned CDR3 sequences and most-parsimonious VDJ recombination scenarios with the TCRdist pipeline. In a later analysis, each TCR beta chain was defined by its CDR3 amino acid sequence together with its V-gene family, and reads lacking a unique V-gene family were excluded. A later analysis removed 550 to 650 highly shared, low-generation-probability nucleotide sequences to deal with suspected cross-contamination and a sequencing artifact. A later analysis calculated a clonal expansion index for each public chain from normalized within-repertoire ranks of inferred template counts. In a later analysis, generation probabilities were computed using a VDJ recombination model fitted to out-of-frame rearrangements, and the results were checked against IGoR. In a later analysis, hypergeometric tests were used to score TCR-TCR, TCR-HLA and TCR-CMV co-occurrence, with a repertoire-size bias correction applied to TCR pairs. A later analysis estimated false discovery rates by permuting HLA or CMV assignments 20 times. In a later analysis, co-occurring TCRs were grouped with DBSCAN, and TCRdist sequence similarity was added when clustering was performed within HLA-allele-positive subsets. For co-occurrence clustering, repertoires with fewer than 30,000 or more than 120,000 public chains were excluded, along with about five repertoires with anomalous nucleotide sharing. The source is immuneACCESS, and TCRdb retained only in-frame sequences with V and J called. Part of the clones is not carried over; for the studies checked, unresolved V genes explain less than half of this, and the remainder is unexplained. The DNA gave D and trimming, while V, J and clone size come from that table. The sample records 150,000 to 200,000 clones, 75% to 85% of which are singletons. Together, the top ten hold around 2.3% of the sample.

In total, over 600 healthy bone marrow donors made up the cohort. Cohort members were all nominally healthy when sampled, although unrecorded immune exposures were likely present. The donor tested CMV seronegative, placing the donor among the roughly 400 seronegative members of the cohort. Every donor gave a peripheral blood sample, and the peripheral blood mononuclear cells from that sample were used for TCR beta sequencing. Genomic DNA was extracted from the blood cell samples with the Qiagen DNeasy Blood Extraction Kit. On this clone itself: Its antigen has not been determined. No clone much larger than this one lies a single base away; base qualities are absent.

Broader findings and caveats from the paper: Immune exposure information for the cohort was limited to CMV serostatus. This cohort had only TCR beta chains sequenced, and the lack of alpha or paired-chain data limited which features could be detected. A further reported finding was that TCR beta sequences accurately predicted the HLA-A and HLA-B alleles for most subjects in the first cohort. The sequencing pipeline was judged likely to have produced a cluster of highly shared sequence variants as a technical artifact. Three of the identified cytomegalovirus-associated TCR beta chains were confirmed in vitro to be specific for cytomegalovirus antigens. A total of fewer than 200 TCR beta chains were listed by the study as associated with cytomegalovirus. A later analysis associated about 18,000 TCR beta sequences with specific HLA alleles at a false discovery rate of 0.05. Because counts were too low, 15 to 20 rarely observed V segments, including chromosome 9 orphons, were left out of the earlier analysis of roughly 600 of the donors. Roughly uniform sequencing depth across donors was assumed in presence/absence analyses, although this assumption may not hold. The classifier was reported to diagnose cytomegalovirus status with high specificity and sensitivity in both the original and validation cohorts. Some IMGT-functional V segments, including TRBV6-2 and TRBV6-3, could not be distinguished by the 87-base-pair reads and were therefore excluded. The authors suggested that the approach could potentially be generalized to other disease states and immunological phenotypes. An association between a missense DCLRE1C variant and V-gene and J-gene trimming of TCR beta chains was found in a later genetic analysis and replicated in an independent cohort. Because HLA typing was missing for some donors at each locus, association tests included only the typed subset. In a later analysis, HLA-associated TCR beta chains showed more clonal expansion and lower generation probabilities than non-associated chains that were equally common. In a later analysis, TCR association rates were found to vary across HLA loci, with the most associated TCRs seen for DRB1 alleles and the fewest for HLA-C alleles. Strong co-occurrence of HLA alleles, especially DR and DQ, made assigning TCR associations to individual alleles difficult. Linkage disequilibrium might explain the correlated functional status among segregating V segments, but an unknown experimental factor could not be excluded. Most CMV-associated TCR beta chains appeared to be HLA-restricted in a later analysis, and the HLA associations seemed to be driven largely by CMV exposure. Across donors, most TCR sequences were observed very rarely, whereas some public TCRs were present in many individuals. A later genetic analysis reported fewer N-insertions in productive TCRs among donors in an Asian-associated ancestry cluster than the 666-donor mean. In an earlier analysis of approximately 600 of the donors, most TCR beta V segments were observed in productive rearrangements about 90% or about 30% of the time, broadly matching IMGT annotations. A later analysis reported that several top co-occurrence clusters appeared linked to parvovirus B19, influenza, CMV and Epstein-Barr virus.

At the junction V is shortened by 4 bases and J by 1 base, with 14 bases in between. The CDR3, from cysteine to phenylalanine, totals 15 residues. Solely the CDR3 DNA is kept, with 45 bases framed from the first base. CDR1 and CDR2 are drawn from the germline V gene: KGHSH, LQKENI. The TCR sequence derives from a woman aged 45-60 years in good health and CMV-seronegative. The sequencing sample was made of PBMCs. Here the chain combines TRBV18 and TRBJ2-7; TRBD1 is a possible D gene, resting on 6 matching bases. The DNA is as follows: TGTGCCAGCTCACGAGAGACAGGAAAATCCTACGAGCAGTACTTC. This gives the protein CASSRETGKSYEQYF.